The 15 T cell receptor beta chains below come from one sample, sequenced in a study of cytomegalovirus exposure and HLA in healthy donors. The PCR contained 60 Vbeta and 13 Jbeta primers. Assay: immunoSEQ multiplex PCR; the TCRdb copy retains only in-frame clones and omits some. This sample has 200,000 or so clones, with about 80% found just once. The specimen was PBMCs. Receptor source: a woman aged 50 to 60 in good health and CMV-seropositive.

The V call is TRBV6-5, the J call TRBJ1-2; the D gene is possibly TRBD1 (6 bases). This CDR3 contains 16 residues. CDR1 and CDR2 from the germline V gene are MNHEY and SVGAGI. V was shortened by 0 bases and J by 4 bases, with 15 bases between the two germline ends. CDR3 coding DNA: TGTGCCAGCAGTTACTCGCCTGGCTCAGGGGCCTATGGCTACACCTTC. Translating gives CASSYSPGSGAYGYTF.

V gene TRBV5-1 combines with J gene TRBJ2-5; weak D call: TRBD2 (6 bases). The CDR3 runs 15 residues. Germline values: CDR1 SGHRS, CDR2 YFSETQ. Trimming left V 5 bases short and J 2 bases short, with 16 bases between. CDR3 region: CASRPGGTQQETQYF. DNA of the CDR3: TGCGCCAGCAGACCAGGCGGGACCCAACAAGAGACCCAGTACTTC.

V is TRBV5-6 and J is TRBJ2-2, with D perhaps TRBD2 (6 bases). The CDR3 loop spans 16 amino acids. Germline V gene lookup returns CDR1 SGHDT and CDR2 YYEEEE. Trimming removed 2 bases at V and 3 bases at J, with 14 bases between. The CDR3 here is CASSFSGRRDTGELFF. The CDR3, as DNA: TGTGCCAGCAGCTTCTCAGGGAGGAGGGACACCGGGGAGCTGTTTTTT.

This chain joins TRBV19 and TRBJ1-2; 7 bases fit TRBD1. The length of the CDR3 is 16 residues. From germline, CDR1 is LNHDA and CDR2 SQIVND (reference sequence). V was clipped by 5 bases and J by 3 bases; unmatched bases: 12. For the CDR3, the DNA is TGTGCCAGTAGTGCCCTAGACAGGGAGATGGACTATGGCTACACCTTC. It specifies CASSALDREMDYGYTF.

The chain carries TRBV29-1 and TRBJ2-7, with TRBD1 as a possible D gene (6 bases). The CDR3 consists of 13 residues. Trimming took 7 bases from V and 0 from J, leaving 13 bases between them. Germline V gives CDR1 SQVTM, CDR2 ANQGSEA. The DNA of the CDR3 is TGCAGCGCCGCCGGGACAAACTCCTACGAGCAGTACTTC. The encoded protein is CSAAGTNSYEQYF.

The chain carries TRBV23-1 and TRBJ1-5, with TRBD1 matching over 7 bases. TRBV23-1 is an open reading frame whose function is uncertain. J gave up 5 bases and V 6 bases, and 13 bases lay outside the gene matches. This CDR3 has 16 amino acids. CDR3 coding DNA: TGCGCCAGCAGACAGGGGCTTTTTTTAATCGATCAGCCCCAGCATTTT. Translation gives CASRQGLFLIDQPQHF.

This chain connects TRBV7-8 to TRBJ2-1; D gene ambiguous. The ends were cut back, 4 bases at V and 5 bases at J, with 9 bases in the middle. The germline gives CDR1 SGHVS, CDR2 FQNEAQ. The CDR3 contains 13 residues. The CDR3 region has the DNA TGTGCCAGCAGCTACGTATCGGACAATGAGCAGTTCTTC. This translates into CASSYVSDNEQFF.

V gene TRBV2 combines with J gene TRBJ2-3; TRBD1 aligns across 8 bases. This CDR3 spans 14 amino acids. Germline CDR1 reads SNHLY; CDR2 reads FYNNEI. V shed 7 bases and J 2 bases; nucleotides not matched to a gene: 5. The CDR3 region is CASIRQGTTDTQYF. As DNA, the CDR3 is TGTGCCAGCATAAGACAGGGGACCACAGATACGCAGTATTTT.

The genes are TRBV11-2 and TRBJ2-7; 10 bases align to TRBD1. CDR3 length equals 14 residues. The germline gives CDR1 SGHAT, CDR2 FQNNGV. The ends lost 3 bases at V and 5 bases at J; junction bases unmatched: 4. The chain's CDR3 is CASSFGTGADEQYF. The CDR3 region has the DNA TGTGCCAGCAGCTTTGGGACAGGGGCCGACGAGCAGTACTTC. The full variable domain, its missing parts supplied by reference TRBV11-2 and TRBJ2-7, is EAGVAQSPRYKIIEKRQSVAFWCNPISGHATLYWYQQILGQGPKLLIQFQNNGVVDDSQLPKDRFSAERLKGVDSTLKIQPAKLEDSAVYLCASSFGTGADEQYFGPGTRLTVT.

V usage is TRBV6-6 and J usage is TRBJ1-1; D might be TRBD1 (5 bases). CDR1 is MNHNY, CDR2 SVGAGI, per germline (reference sequence). With 5 bases removed from V and 9 bases from J, the gap between germline ends came to 19 bases. This CDR3 spans 14 amino acids. CDR3 residues: CASSPTGAGGQAFF. Here the CDR3 DNA reads TGTGCCAGCAGTCCCACCGGGGCGGGAGGCCAAGCTTTCTTT.

V gene TRBV7-2 combines with J gene TRBJ2-2, with 8 nucleotides matching TRBD2. The trim removed 5 bases at V and 5 bases at J, leaving 7 bases unmatched. The CDR3 extends over 15 amino acids. CDR1 and CDR2 from the germline V gene are SGHTA and FQGNSA. As DNA, the CDR3 is TGTGCCAGCAGCGTCGGGGGGGCCGGAACCGGGGAGCTGTTTTTT. It specifies CASSVGGAGTGELFF.

CDR3 region: CASCRTGDMGEQYF. Here the CDR3 DNA reads TGTGCCAGCTGCCGGACAGGGGATATGGGGGAGCAGTACTTC. The chain carries TRBV6-5 and TRBJ2-7, with TRBD1 matching over 9 bases. CDR3 size: 14 residues. The junction had 12 bases not matched to a gene; V was cut back by 8 bases and J by 7 bases. CDR1 MNHEY and CDR2 SVGAGI come from the germline V gene.

V and J are TRBV4-1 and TRBJ2-7, with a tentative D call TRBD1 (6 bases). The CDR3 length is 14 residues. Germline V gene lookup returns CDR1 MGHRA and CDR2 YSYEKL. Trimming cost V 3 bases and J 1 base, with 10 bases left between them. The CDR3 DNA reads as TGCGCCAGCAGCCAGTGGGGGCCTTCCTACGAGCAGTACTTC. Amino acids: CASSQWGPSYEQYF.

V and J are TRBV6-5 and TRBJ1-2, with 9 bases aligning to TRBD1. This CDR3 spans 14 amino acids. The germline V gene encodes CDR1 MNHEY and CDR2 SVGAGI. V dropped 2 bases and J dropped 3; count of bases not matched to a gene: 1. DNA of the CDR3: TGTGCCAGCAGTTACCGGGACAGGGACTATGGCTACACCTTC. Protein: CASSYRDRDYGYTF.

The chain combines TRBV23-1 with TRBJ2-1; D possibly corresponds to TRBD2 (6 bases). TRBV23-1 is given ORF status, its function remaining uncertain. The CDR3 has 15 amino acids. Trimming took 6 bases from V and 1 from J, leaving 13 bases between them. The CDR3 region has the DNA TGCGCCAGCAGACCAACGCGGGGTTCCTACAATGAGCAGTTCTTC. Its protein product is CASRPTRGSYNEQFF.